This is a list of T cell receptor beta chains from one sample in a study of shared clonotypes between healthy human individuals. Here immunoSEQ multiplex PCR was the method, and the copy in TCRdb shows in-frame clones only, minus some. Altogether roughly 680,000 clones are present, roughly two thirds being singletons, with the ten largest covering approximately 1.8%. Input material: memory CD4+ T cells sorted from blood. These receptors all stem from a woman aged 30 to 39 in good health. Each CDR3 is given with its conserved first and last residue. D genes are given only for firm matches. A clone size is listed for some rows: how often the clone was seen (once, few, many), or a class if it is expanded.

cdr3_aa: CASSTGQGSGNGYTF
cdr3_nt: TGTGCCAGCAGCACGGGACAGGGATCTGGCAATGGCTACACCTTC
v_call: TRBV5-7
clone_size: few
d_call: TRBD1
j_call: TRBJ1-2

cdr3_aa: CASSQRDKGSTQYF
cdr3_nt: TGTGCCAGCAGCCAGAGGGACAAGGGTTCGACCCAGTACTTC
v_call: TRBV14
clone_size: -
d_call: -
j_call: TRBJ2-5

cdr3_aa: CASSLGPKGDTQYF
cdr3_nt: TGTGCCAGCAGTTTAGGGCCAAAAGGAGATACGCAGTATTTT
v_call: TRBV6-5
clone_size: -
d_call: -
j_call: TRBJ2-3

cdr3_aa: CASSIHTGELFF
cdr3_nt: TGTGCCAGTAGTATTCACACCGGGGAGCTGTTTTTT
v_call: TRBV19
clone_size: few
d_call: -
j_call: TRBJ2-2

cdr3_aa: CASSELLAVENEQFF
cdr3_nt: TGTGCCAGCAGTGAATTGCTAGCGGTAGAAAATGAGCAGTTCTTC
v_call: TRBV2
clone_size: -
d_call: TRBD2
j_call: TRBJ2-1

cdr3_aa: CASTGTGLYEQYF
cdr3_nt: TGTGCCAGCACGGGGACAGGGTTGTACGAGCAGTACTTC
v_call: TRBV2
clone_size: -
d_call: TRBD1
j_call: TRBJ2-7

cdr3_aa: CASSLDGGGAFEQFF
cdr3_nt: TGTGCCAGCAGCTTAGATGGAGGGGGAGCTTTTGAGCAGTTCTTC
v_call: TRBV11-2
clone_size: -
d_call: -
j_call: TRBJ2-1

cdr3_aa: CASSLGKRSGPNTGELFF
cdr3_nt: TGTGCCAGCAGCTTAGGGAAGCGGAGCGGCCCGAACACCGGGGAGCTGTTTTTT
v_call: TRBV11-2
clone_size: -
d_call: -
j_call: TRBJ2-2

cdr3_aa: CASSPPGRQEVGEQYF
cdr3_nt: TGTGCCAGCTCACCACCGGGTCGGCAGGAGGTCGGCGAGCAGTACTTC
v_call: TRBV18
clone_size: -
d_call: -
j_call: TRBJ2-7

cdr3_aa: CASARGSTGELFF
cdr3_nt: TGTGCCAGCGCAAGGGGGAGCACCGGGGAGCTGTTTTTT
v_call: TRBV28
clone_size: few
d_call: -
j_call: TRBJ2-2

cdr3_aa: CASGLGTEYTEAFF
cdr3_nt: TGTGCTAGTGGTTTGGGGACAGAATACACTGAAGCTTTCTTT
v_call: TRBV12-5
clone_size: -
d_call: -
j_call: TRBJ1-1

cdr3_aa: CASSEGGAIETQYF
cdr3_nt: TGCGCCAGCAGCGAGGGGGGCGCGATTGAGACCCAGTACTTC
v_call: TRBV5-1
clone_size: -
d_call: -
j_call: TRBJ2-5

cdr3_aa: CASSLRDGRNRYF
cdr3_nt: TGCGCCAGCAGCCTCCGGGACGGGAGGAACCGGTACTTC
v_call: TRBV4-1
clone_size: -
d_call: TRBD2
j_call: TRBJ2-5

cdr3_aa: CAISGGGTTSYEQYF
cdr3_nt: TGTGCCATCAGTGGTGGGGGGACAACTTCCTACGAGCAGTACTTC
v_call: TRBV10-3
clone_size: -
d_call: -
j_call: TRBJ2-7

cdr3_aa: CASSLALAGSYEQYF
cdr3_nt: TGTGCCAGCAGTTTAGCCCTAGCGGGATCCTACGAGCAGTACTTC
v_call: TRBV27
clone_size: -
d_call: TRBD2
j_call: TRBJ2-7

cdr3_aa: CASSPYQNEKLFF
cdr3_nt: TGTGCCAGCAGCCCATACCAGAATGAAAAACTGTTTTTT
v_call: TRBV7-2
clone_size: -
d_call: -
j_call: TRBJ1-4

cdr3_aa: CASSPGTGEIYEQYF
cdr3_nt: TGTGCCAGCTCACCCGGCACAGGAGAAATCTACGAGCAGTACTTC
v_call: TRBV18
clone_size: -
d_call: -
j_call: TRBJ2-7

cdr3_aa: CASALERQGAWGYTF
cdr3_nt: TGTGCCAGCGCCCTTGAACGGCAGGGGGCGTGGGGCTACACCTTC
v_call: TRBV6-1
clone_size: -
d_call: TRBD1
j_call: TRBJ1-2

cdr3_aa: CASSADRGQETQYF
cdr3_nt: TGTGCCAGCAGTGCGGACAGGGGACAAGAGACCCAGTACTTC
v_call: TRBV6-1
clone_size: -
d_call: TRBD1
j_call: TRBJ2-5

cdr3_aa: CASSLVVLETQYF
cdr3_nt: TGTGCCAGCAGCTTAGTTGTGCTCGAGACCCAGTACTTC
v_call: TRBV7-8
clone_size: -
d_call: -
j_call: TRBJ2-5

cdr3_aa: CASSYRQKETQYF
cdr3_nt: TGTGCCAGCAGTTACAGACAGAAAGAGACCCAGTACTTC
v_call: TRBV6-5
clone_size: -
d_call: -
j_call: TRBJ2-5

cdr3_aa: CASGTGRTEKLFF
cdr3_nt: TGCGCCAGCGGAACAGGGAGAACTGAAAAACTGTTTTTT
v_call: TRBV5-1
clone_size: -
d_call: -
j_call: TRBJ1-4

cdr3_aa: CASRYRDRANSPLHF
cdr3_nt: TGTGCCAGCAGATACCGGGACAGGGCTAATTCACCCCTCCACTTT
v_call: TRBV28
clone_size: -
d_call: TRBD1
j_call: TRBJ1-6

cdr3_aa: CASTQFAGTTYEQYF
cdr3_nt: TGTGCCAGCACTCAATTCGCCGGGACAACCTACGAGCAGTACTTC
v_call: TRBV28
clone_size: once
d_call: -
j_call: TRBJ2-7

cdr3_aa: CASSSGRMETQYF
cdr3_nt: TGTGCCAGCAGTTCGGGTAGAATGGAGACCCAGTACTTC
v_call: TRBV27
clone_size: -
d_call: -
j_call: TRBJ2-5

cdr3_aa: CASSPGVEQYF
cdr3_nt: TGTGCCAGCAGCCCAGGGGTTGAGCAGTACTTC
v_call: TRBV6-5
clone_size: -
d_call: -
j_call: TRBJ2-7

cdr3_aa: CASSPPTSGNTGELFF
cdr3_nt: TGTGCCAGCTCACCACCGACTAGCGGGAACACCGGGGAGCTGTTTTTT
v_call: TRBV18
clone_size: -
d_call: TRBD2
j_call: TRBJ2-2

cdr3_aa: CASSPEGRPQHF
cdr3_nt: TGTGCCAGCTCACCAGAGGGACGGCCCCAGCATTTT
v_call: TRBV18
clone_size: -
d_call: -
j_call: TRBJ1-5

cdr3_aa: CASSISIPTGLMNGYTF
cdr3_nt: TGTGCCAGTAGTATCAGTATCCCGACAGGGCTGATGAATGGCTACACCTTC
v_call: TRBV19
clone_size: -
d_call: TRBD1
j_call: TRBJ1-2

cdr3_aa: CASSLGQGLLFF
cdr3_nt: TGTGCCAGCAGTTTGGGGCAGGGATTACTGTTTTTT
v_call: TRBV28
clone_size: few
d_call: -
j_call: TRBJ1-4

cdr3_aa: CSVRTRLNTGELFF
cdr3_nt: TGCAGCGTCCGGACCCGATTGAACACCGGGGAGCTGTTTTTT
v_call: TRBV29-1
clone_size: -
d_call: -
j_call: TRBJ2-2

cdr3_aa: CASSLGGGAETQYF
cdr3_nt: TGCGCCAGCAGCTTGGGGGGGGGCGCAGAGACCCAGTACTTC
v_call: TRBV5-1
clone_size: few
d_call: -
j_call: TRBJ2-5

cdr3_aa: CASSLAVRGLEQYF
cdr3_nt: TGTGCCAGCAGCTTAGCGGTCCGGGGGCTAGAGCAGTACTTC
v_call: TRBV11-2
clone_size: -
d_call: -
j_call: TRBJ2-7

cdr3_aa: CSVDTSAGSYNEQFF
cdr3_nt: TGCAGCGTCGATACTAGCGCGGGGTCCTACAATGAGCAGTTCTTC
v_call: TRBV29-1
clone_size: once
d_call: TRBD2
j_call: TRBJ2-1

cdr3_aa: CASSLRAGGSGSYNEQFF
cdr3_nt: TGTGCCAGTAGCCTCAGGGCGGGAGGCAGCGGATCCTACAATGAGCAGTTCTTC
v_call: TRBV19
clone_size: -
d_call: TRBD2
j_call: TRBJ2-1

cdr3_aa: CASSSTRLAGVEDEQFF
cdr3_nt: TGTGCCAGCAGCTCGACCCGACTAGCGGGAGTTGAAGATGAGCAGTTCTTC
v_call: TRBV11-1
clone_size: -
d_call: TRBD2
j_call: TRBJ2-1

cdr3_aa: CASSTTANEQFF
cdr3_nt: TGCGCCAGCAGTACGACCGCGAATGAGCAGTTCTTC
v_call: TRBV10-1
clone_size: -
d_call: -
j_call: TRBJ2-1

cdr3_aa: CASSLDLGAGGSYEQYF
cdr3_nt: TGTGCCAGCAGCTTAGATTTGGGGGCGGGAGGGTCCTACGAGCAGTACTTC
v_call: TRBV7-6
clone_size: few
d_call: TRBD2
j_call: TRBJ2-7

cdr3_aa: CASSVGPAGLDEQYF
cdr3_nt: TGTGCCAGCAGCGTAGGGCCAGCAGGTTTGGACGAGCAGTACTTC
v_call: TRBV9
clone_size: -
d_call: -
j_call: TRBJ2-7

cdr3_aa: CASSQGDMGPGELFF
cdr3_nt: TGCGCCAGCAGCCAGGGGGACATGGGCCCCGGGGAGCTGTTTTTT
v_call: TRBV4-1
clone_size: few
d_call: -
j_call: TRBJ2-2

cdr3_aa: CASSDLRSSTDEQFF
cdr3_nt: TGTGCCAGCAGCGATTTAAGAAGTAGTACGGATGAGCAGTTCTTC
v_call: TRBV11-2
clone_size: -
d_call: -
j_call: TRBJ2-1

cdr3_aa: CASSHGTGGTGELFF
cdr3_nt: TGCGCCAGCAGCCACGGGACAGGTGGTACCGGGGAGCTGTTTTTT
v_call: TRBV5-1
clone_size: few
d_call: TRBD1
j_call: TRBJ2-2

cdr3_aa: CASSVFYEQYF
cdr3_nt: TGTGCCAGCAGTGTTTTCTACGAGCAGTACTTC
v_call: TRBV2
clone_size: -
d_call: -
j_call: TRBJ2-7

cdr3_aa: CASSLSGTTYEQYF
cdr3_nt: TGCGCCAGCAGCTTGTCCGGGACTACCTACGAGCAGTACTTC
v_call: TRBV5-1
clone_size: -
d_call: TRBD2
j_call: TRBJ2-7

cdr3_aa: CAISESGVATGANVLTF
cdr3_nt: TGTGCCATCAGTGAGTCTGGTGTAGCTACTGGGGCCAACGTCCTGACTTTC
v_call: TRBV10-3
clone_size: -
d_call: -
j_call: TRBJ2-6

cdr3_aa: CASSNRDSPVGYTF
cdr3_nt: TGCGCCAGCAGCAACCGGGACAGCCCAGTTGGCTACACCTTC
v_call: TRBV5-1
clone_size: -
d_call: TRBD1
j_call: TRBJ1-2

cdr3_aa: CATSRDRAGGGYTF
cdr3_nt: TGTGCCACCAGCAGAGATAGGGCAGGGGGTGGCTACACCTTC
v_call: TRBV15
clone_size: -
d_call: TRBD1
j_call: TRBJ1-2

cdr3_aa: CASSVGRSQEQYF
cdr3_nt: TGTGCCAGCAGCGTAGGGCGATCCCAGGAGCAGTACTTC
v_call: TRBV9
clone_size: -
d_call: -
j_call: TRBJ2-7

cdr3_aa: CASSPQTGGRGEAFF
cdr3_nt: TGTGCCAGTAGTCCTCAGACAGGGGGCAGAGGAGAAGCTTTCTTT
v_call: TRBV19
clone_size: -
d_call: TRBD1
j_call: TRBJ1-1

cdr3_aa: CASSPILQGLVQPQHF
cdr3_nt: TGTGCCAGCAGCCCAATCCTCCAGGGATTAGTTCAGCCCCAGCATTTT
v_call: TRBV28
clone_size: -
d_call: -
j_call: TRBJ1-5

cdr3_aa: CASSVQVRNQPQHF
cdr3_nt: TGTGCCAGCAGTGTGCAGGTGCGCAATCAGCCCCAGCATTTT
v_call: TRBV28
clone_size: -
d_call: -
j_call: TRBJ1-5

cdr3_aa: CASPGDSGNTIYF
cdr3_nt: TGTGCCAGCCCAGGAGACTCTGGAAACACCATATATTTT
v_call: TRBV7-9
clone_size: -
d_call: -
j_call: TRBJ1-3

cdr3_aa: CASSATGKYYGYTF
cdr3_nt: TGTGCCAGCAGTGCCACGGGGAAATACTATGGCTACACCTTC
v_call: TRBV6-1
clone_size: few
d_call: -
j_call: TRBJ1-2

cdr3_aa: CASRTSGIADGYTF
cdr3_nt: TGTGCCAGCAGAACCTCAGGGATTGCGGATGGCTACACCTTC
v_call: TRBV6-6
clone_size: -
d_call: -
j_call: TRBJ1-2

cdr3_aa: CASSNPGVGNQPQHF
cdr3_nt: TGTGCCAGTAGTAACCCGGGGGTAGGCAATCAGCCCCAGCATTTT
v_call: TRBV19
clone_size: -
d_call: -
j_call: TRBJ1-5

cdr3_aa: CASSLNGREQFF
cdr3_nt: TGTGCCAGCAGCTTAAATGGGCGGGAGCAGTTCTTC
v_call: TRBV11-2
clone_size: -
d_call: -
j_call: TRBJ2-1

cdr3_aa: CASGQQWETQYF
cdr3_nt: TGTGCCAGCGGCCAACAGTGGGAGACCCAGTACTTC
v_call: TRBV7-9
clone_size: -
d_call: -
j_call: TRBJ2-5

cdr3_aa: CASSLLRELDEKLFF
cdr3_nt: TGTGCCAGCAGCTTACTAAGGGAATTAGATGAAAAACTGTTTTTT
v_call: TRBV11-3
clone_size: many
d_call: -
j_call: TRBJ1-4

cdr3_aa: CASSPMEGSPTGELFF
cdr3_nt: TGTGCCAGCTCACCAATGGAGGGATCCCCCACCGGGGAGCTGTTTTTT
v_call: TRBV18
clone_size: -
d_call: -
j_call: TRBJ2-2

cdr3_aa: CASSPRAPSNSPQHF
cdr3_nt: TGTGCCAGCTCACCACGGGCCCCAAGCAATTCGCCCCAGCATTTT
v_call: TRBV18
clone_size: few
d_call: -
j_call: TRBJ1-5